The 5 T cell receptor beta chains in this list originate from one sample, sequenced in a study of shared clonotypes between healthy human individuals (dated by TCRdb to the early 2020s). CD8 naive samples were CD45RO-negative cells positively selected for CCR7, giving a CD45RA+CCR7+ population that excluded TemRA cells. Libraries were prepared through the immunoSEQ multiplex PCR assay. TCRdb stores this immuneACCESS table with in-frame sequences only. Part of the clones is absent; in the studies checked, under half of the shortfall reflects unresolved V genes, and no reason is known for the rest. This sample lists about 580,000 clones; 98% were detected once. The ten top clones hold 0.25% to 0.35% of the sample. The sequenced material came from naive CD8+ T cells sorted from blood. In the paper's terms, the cell subset or site label means: CD45RA+CCR7+. The receptors originated from a man under 40 in good health.

The chain links TRBV2 to TRBJ2-1; 7 bases agree with TRBD1. CDR1 is SNHLY and CDR2 is FYNNEI in the germline V gene. This CDR3 region has 15 residues. J lost 4 bases, V lost 5 bases, and 8 bases had no gene match. The CDR3 nucleotides are TGTGCCAGCAGTAAGGCACAGGGGCCGTACAATGAGCAGTTCTTC. Amino acids: CASSKAQGPYNEQFF.

The chain recombines TRBV2 with TRBJ2-2, with 9 bases that match TRBD2. The germline V gene has CDR1 SNHLY and CDR2 FYNNEI. CDR3 length: 16 amino acids. J was trimmed by 4 bases and V by 3 bases; bases with no gene match: 6. CDR3 DNA: TGTGCCAGCAGTGAGTCGGGCGGGAGGGGCACCGGGGAGCTGTTTTTT. This sequence encodes CASSESGGRGTGELFF.

The CDR3 DNA is TGTGCCAGCACCTTGGGGCAGGGGACCAACGTCCTGACTTTC. Amino acids: CASTLGQGTNVLTF. The V gene is TRBV13, the J gene TRBJ2-6, with D maybe TRBD1 (6 bases). This CDR3 comprises 14 residues. Per the germline V gene, CDR1 is PRHDT and CDR2 is FYEKMQ (reference sequence). Trimming removed 7 bases from V and 8 bases from J, with 15 bases in between.

Regarding this clone: At the DNA level, this CDR3 is encoded by other sequences in the same sample as well. This rearrangement joins TRBV27 to TRBJ2-5, with no clear D. V was pared by 4 bases and J by 2 bases, with 2 bases between. Germline values: CDR1 MNHEY, CDR2 SMNVEV (reference sequence). CDR3 length: 11 amino acids. For the CDR3, the DNA is TGTGCCAGCAGTTCGCAAGAGACCCAGTACTTC. Its protein product is CASSSQETQYF.

For this clone: Germline and junction disagree at one end, which may indicate a read error. This chain links TRBV25-1 with TRBJ2-4, with D maybe TRBD2 (5 bases). This CDR3 has 16 amino acids. Germline V gives CDR1 MGHDK, CDR2 SYGVNS. In nucleotides, the CDR3 is TGTGCCAGCAGTGATTTTGCGACTACTACCAAAACCATTCAGTACTTC. It is translated as CASSDFATTTKTIQYF.